Detailed here is one TCR beta chain. Its antigen is unidentified. The data were obtained in a study of response to subunit inactivated influenza vaccine. Study-level points and caveats: Each seasonal influenza vaccination recruits few new T cells, the authors suggested.

Each CDR3 protein is one row after TCRdb ran MiXCR on the RT-PCR reads. The top ten hold less than 9% of the sample, which has hundreds of thousands of distinct CDR3 sequences, roughly 13% seen once. The CDR3 spans 15 residues. The germline V gene encodes CDR1 SGHKS and CDR2 YYEKEE (reference sequence). V lost 2 bases and J 4 bases, leaving 12 bases between the germline ends. This TCR derives from a man aged 45-65 years who received an inactivated influenza vaccine. This specimen was PBMCs from blood, taken approximately 15 days before vaccination. This chain uses TRBV5-5 with TRBJ2-2; D uncertain. Here the CDR3 reads CASSFLGSTTGELFF. The CDR3 DNA is TGTGCCAGCAGCTTTCTGGGGTCGACCACCGGGGAGCTGTTTTTT.